The 23 T cell receptor beta chains given below trace back to one sample, sequenced in a study of T cell repertoires in cytomegalovirus infection. Via MiXCR, TCRdb re-called the reads, giving one row per CDR3 protein. The data hold 150,000 to 200,000 distinct CDR3 sequences, with roughly 30% observed a single time. The source material was PBMCs. The receptors shown here come from a human donor in good health (CMV status not recorded). Some clones in this sample may be carry-over from other donors' samples.

This clonotype was seen only a few times. V gene TRBV14 combines with J gene TRBJ2-5; TRBD1 aligns across 7 bases. The length of the CDR3 is 17 residues. V gave up 1 base and J gave up 1 base; unmatched junction bases: 9. Germline V gene lookup returns CDR1 SGHDN and CDR2 FVKESK. The CDR3 spells CASSQGGRGTLQETQYF. The CDR3, as DNA: TGTGCCAGCAGCCAAGGGGGCAGGGGGACACTCCAAGAGACCCAGTACTTC.

This clonotype was seen a few times. The V call is TRBV11-2, the J call TRBJ2-1, with D perhaps TRBD1 or TRBD2 (7 bases each). The V end lost 5 bases, the J end lost 8 bases, and 16 bases lay between the germline ends. CDR1 is SGHAT and CDR2 is FQNNGV in the germline V gene. This CDR3 contains 14 residues. The CDR3 spells CASSPGGVGHEQFF. CDR3 nucleotide sequence: TGTGCCAGCAGCCCAGGGGGGGTCGGGCATGAGCAGTTCTTC.

This clonotype was counted between two and nine times. J is TRBJ1-4 and V is TRBV6-6, with D hard to call. This CDR3 has 14 amino acids. V was cut by 2 bases and J by 7 bases, with 11 bases left in between. CDR1 and CDR2 (germline): MNHNY, SVGAGI (reference sequence). The CDR3 reads CASSYGPGGEKLFF. CDR3 nucleotides: TGTGCCAGCAGTTACGGGCCGGGAGGTGAAAAACTGTTTTTT.

The chain links TRBV14 to TRBJ2-7; weak D call: TRBD1 (6 bases). Between the trimmed V and J ends, which lost 1 base and 0 bases, there was a span of 13 bases. CDR3 length equals 16 residues. Germline CDR1 SGHDN, CDR2 FVKESK. The CDR3 coding sequence is TGTGCCAGCAGCCAAGTTGCCGGGACACCCTCCTACGAGCAGTACTTC. Translating gives CASSQVAGTPSYEQYF.

The V call is TRBV6-6, the J call TRBJ2-7; the D gene is possibly TRBD2 (5 bases). Germline V gene data show CDR1 as MNHNY and CDR2 as SVGAGI (reference sequence). The length of the CDR3 is 13 residues. DNA of the CDR3: TGTGAATGGAGGCCCCTAGGCTCCTACGAGCAGTACTTC. Translating it yields CEWRPLGSYEQYF.

The CDR3 sequence is CAITDRDEQYF. The CDR3 DNA reads TGTGCCATTACGGACAGGGACGAGCAGTACTTC. The rearrangement uses TRBV10-3 and TRBJ2-7; 8 bases fit TRBD1. The CDR3 sequence is 11 residues long. V shed 9 bases, J shed 5 bases, and the junction held 3 bases outside the gene matches. CDR1 and CDR2 (germline): ENHRY, SYGVKD.

The rearrangement uses TRBV20-1 and TRBJ1-2; 7 nucleotides align to TRBD1. The germline V gene has CDR1 DFQATT and CDR2 SNEGSKA (reference sequence). The ends lost 0 bases at V and 8 bases at J; junction bases unmatched: 9. The CDR3 runs 14 residues. The CDR3, as DNA: TGCAGTGCTAGAGATATAGACAGGGTGAACGGCTACACCTTC. Protein sequence: CSARDIDRVNGYTF.

This clonotype has a handful of counts. The chain links TRBV7-2 to TRBJ2-5; TRBD2 aligns across 12 bases. The CDR3 spans 16 residues. Trimming took 5 bases from V and 2 from J; bases not matched to a gene: 6. Germline V gene data show CDR1 as SGHTA and CDR2 as FQGNSA. CDR3 sequence reads: CASSPRLAGVQETQYF. CDR3 nucleotides: TGTGCCAGCAGCCCCCGACTAGCGGGGGTACAAGAGACCCAGTACTTC.

This rearrangement joins TRBV12-3 or TRBV12-4 to TRBJ2-7; maybe TRBD2 (7 bases). This CDR3 is 13 amino acids long. Trimming stripped 5 bases from V and 5 bases from J, with 13 bases between. CDR3 sequence: CASSPPGGHEQYF. The DNA for the CDR3 is TGTGCCAGCAGTCCCCCGGGGGGCCACGAGCAGTACTTC.

This clonotype was seen at least ten times. J is TRBJ1-6 and V is TRBV7-6, with D hard to call. V lost 1 base and J lost 7, with 8 bases in between. Germline CDR1 and CDR2: SGHVS and FNYEAQ. The CDR3 has 14 amino acids. The DNA for the CDR3 is TGTGCCAGCAGCTTAGGTGCGGAGAATTCACCCCTCCACTTT. Translation: CASSLGAENSPLHF.

The J gene is TRBJ1-2, the V gene TRBV10-1; no reliable D call. CDR3 length equals 13 residues. Germline CDR1 and CDR2: WNHNN and SYGVQD (reference sequence). Trimming left V 0 bases short and J 4 bases short, with 6 bases between. The CDR3 nucleotides are TGCGCCAGCAGTGAGTCGTCGTCCTATGGCTACACCTTC. It encodes CASSESSSYGYTF.

The chain employs TRBV6-2 or TRBV6-3 and TRBJ1-2, with 8 bases identical to TRBD1. CDR1 and CDR2 from the germline V gene are MNHEY and SVGEGT. With 3 bases clipped from V and 8 bases from J, the junction kept 17 bases outside the gene matches. CDR3 size: 17 residues. CDR3 sequence: CASSYSFATGQGDGYTF. CDR3 DNA sequence: TGTGCCAGCAGTTATAGTTTCGCCACCGGACAGGGTGACGGCTACACCTTC.

This clonotype was detected ten times or more. The CDR3 nucleotides read TGCGCCAGCAGCTTGGAAGGGGACAGGCCCCAGCATTTT. Translated: CASSLEGDRPQHF. The chain uses TRBV5-1 and TRBJ1-5, with 7 bases fitting TRBD1. Germline loops: CDR1 SGHRS, CDR2 YFSETQ. The V gene end was trimmed by 0 bases and the J gene end by 9 bases; junction bases not matched to a gene: 3. The CDR3 totals 13 residues.

This clonotype showed up many times. J is TRBJ2-2 and V is TRBV27, with D unclear. The germline V and J ends were trimmed by 5 bases and 5 bases, with 6 bases remaining between them. Germline assignment: CDR1 MNHEY and CDR2 SMNVEV (reference sequence). The CDR3 extends over 12 amino acids. The CDR3, as DNA: TGTGCCAGCAGTATGGGGACCGGGGAGCTGTTTTTT. This gives the protein CASSMGTGELFF.

This clonotype showed up many times. The chain carries TRBV7-8 and TRBJ1-5; TRBD1 aligns across 12 bases. Germline CDR1 SGHVS, CDR2 FQNEAQ. The V and J ends lost 0 bases and 5 bases, in that order; junction bases with no gene match: 2. The CDR3 totals 16 residues. The CDR3 loop reads CASSLAGTGGHQPQHF. The CDR3 DNA reads TGTGCCAGCAGCTTAGCCGGGACAGGGGGCCATCAGCCCCAGCATTTT.

This clonotype came up a few times. This chain joins TRBV29-1 and TRBJ1-2; D unresolved. Germline V gene data show CDR1 as SQVTM and CDR2 as ANQGSEA. V gave up 3 bases and J gave up 7 bases, with 3 bases separating them. This CDR3 spans 9 amino acids. The CDR3 region is CSVDGGYTF. As DNA, the CDR3 is TGCAGCGTTGATGGTGGCTACACCTTC.

At least ten counts were recorded for this clonotype. The V and J genes are TRBV7-9 and TRBJ2-3, with TRBD2 as a possible D gene (6 bases). CDR3 length: 14 residues. Germline CDR1 SEHNR, CDR2 FQNEAQ (reference sequence). V was shortened by 4 bases and J by 5 bases, with 13 bases between the two germline ends. The DNA for the CDR3 is TGTGCCAGCAGCTGGACTAACAGACGAGATACGCAGTATTTT. It is translated as CASSWTNRRDTQYF.

Here the CDR3 reads CASLPGPASGGLLTTYNEQFF. In DNA form, the CDR3 reads TGCGCCAGCCTCCCAGGGCCGGCTAGCGGGGGCCTTCTAACAACCTACAATGAGCAGTTCTTC. V gene TRBV5-1 combines with J gene TRBJ2-1; TRBD2 aligns across 10 bases. The CDR3 runs to 21 residues. Germline CDR1 and CDR2: SGHRS and YFSETQ. Germline trimming cut 7 bases from V and 2 bases from J; bases unmatched to any gene: 24.

This clonotype was counted a single time. This chain uses TRBV10-2 with TRBJ2-7; the D gene is possibly TRBD1 (6 bases). The germline V gene encodes CDR1 WSHSY and CDR2 SAAADI. Trimming took off 2 bases at V and 5 bases at J, with 19 bases between the two ends. The CDR3 has 16 residues. The DNA for the CDR3 is TGCGCCAGCAGTGAGACGCTAGGGACACCCGGGCACGAGCAGTACTTC. Amino acid sequence: CASSETLGTPGHEQYF.

V gene TRBV7-2 combines with J gene TRBJ2-7, with D perhaps assigned TRBD1 or TRBD2 (5 bases each). The CDR3 sequence is 13 residues long. Germline assignment: CDR1 SGHTA and CDR2 FQGNSA. Trimming removed 2 bases at V and 6 bases at J, with 11 bases between. The CDR3 spells CASSLRSGREQYF. The CDR3 DNA sequence: TGTGCCAGCAGCTTAAGGTCGGGGCGCGAGCAGTACTTC.

This clonotype was found a few times. The CDR3 reads CASSIALGNTKLTGELFF. In nucleotides, the CDR3 is TGTGCCAGTAGTATAGCCCTAGGGAATACAAAGCTCACCGGGGAGCTGTTTTTT. The genes are TRBV19 and TRBJ2-2, with D unclear. This CDR3 comprises 18 residues. The ends were cut back, 1 base at V and 4 bases at J, with 19 bases in the middle. From germline, CDR1 is LNHDA and CDR2 SQIVND (reference sequence). The whole variable domain, remainder taken from reference TRBV19 and TRBJ2-2, is DGGITQSPKYLFRKEGQNVTLSCEQNLNHDAMYWYRQDPGQGLRLIYYSQIVNDFQKGDIAEGYSVSREKKESFPLTVTSAQKNPTAFYLCASSIALGNTKLTGELFFGEGSRLTVL.

The V and J genes are TRBV6-2 or TRBV6-3 and TRBJ1-2; D gene unclear. This CDR3 has 11 amino acids. Germline V gives CDR1 MNHEY, CDR2 SVGEGT. With 6 bases removed from V and 13 bases from J, the gap between germline ends came to 15 bases. The CDR3, as DNA: TGTGCCAGCAGCCGTTTTTGGGAGTGCACCTTC. Its translation is CASSRFWECTF.

The chain joins TRBV7-9 to TRBJ2-7; D gene unclear. The ends were cut back, 5 bases at V and 0 bases at J, with 11 bases in the middle. Looked up from germline, CDR1 is SEHNR and CDR2 is FQNEAQ (reference sequence). The CDR3 has 14 amino acids. The CDR3 reads CASSLGEGSYEQYF. CDR3 nucleotide sequence: TGTGCCAGCAGCCTTGGGGAAGGCTCCTACGAGCAGTACTTC. Based on the CDR3 plus reference TRBV7-9 and TRBJ2-7, the full variable domain is DTGVSQNPRHKITKRGQNVTFRCDPISEHNRLYWYRQTLGQGPEFLTYFQNEAQLEKSRLLSDRFSAERPKGSFSTLEIQRTEQGDSAMYLCASSLGEGSYEQYFGPGTRLTVT.